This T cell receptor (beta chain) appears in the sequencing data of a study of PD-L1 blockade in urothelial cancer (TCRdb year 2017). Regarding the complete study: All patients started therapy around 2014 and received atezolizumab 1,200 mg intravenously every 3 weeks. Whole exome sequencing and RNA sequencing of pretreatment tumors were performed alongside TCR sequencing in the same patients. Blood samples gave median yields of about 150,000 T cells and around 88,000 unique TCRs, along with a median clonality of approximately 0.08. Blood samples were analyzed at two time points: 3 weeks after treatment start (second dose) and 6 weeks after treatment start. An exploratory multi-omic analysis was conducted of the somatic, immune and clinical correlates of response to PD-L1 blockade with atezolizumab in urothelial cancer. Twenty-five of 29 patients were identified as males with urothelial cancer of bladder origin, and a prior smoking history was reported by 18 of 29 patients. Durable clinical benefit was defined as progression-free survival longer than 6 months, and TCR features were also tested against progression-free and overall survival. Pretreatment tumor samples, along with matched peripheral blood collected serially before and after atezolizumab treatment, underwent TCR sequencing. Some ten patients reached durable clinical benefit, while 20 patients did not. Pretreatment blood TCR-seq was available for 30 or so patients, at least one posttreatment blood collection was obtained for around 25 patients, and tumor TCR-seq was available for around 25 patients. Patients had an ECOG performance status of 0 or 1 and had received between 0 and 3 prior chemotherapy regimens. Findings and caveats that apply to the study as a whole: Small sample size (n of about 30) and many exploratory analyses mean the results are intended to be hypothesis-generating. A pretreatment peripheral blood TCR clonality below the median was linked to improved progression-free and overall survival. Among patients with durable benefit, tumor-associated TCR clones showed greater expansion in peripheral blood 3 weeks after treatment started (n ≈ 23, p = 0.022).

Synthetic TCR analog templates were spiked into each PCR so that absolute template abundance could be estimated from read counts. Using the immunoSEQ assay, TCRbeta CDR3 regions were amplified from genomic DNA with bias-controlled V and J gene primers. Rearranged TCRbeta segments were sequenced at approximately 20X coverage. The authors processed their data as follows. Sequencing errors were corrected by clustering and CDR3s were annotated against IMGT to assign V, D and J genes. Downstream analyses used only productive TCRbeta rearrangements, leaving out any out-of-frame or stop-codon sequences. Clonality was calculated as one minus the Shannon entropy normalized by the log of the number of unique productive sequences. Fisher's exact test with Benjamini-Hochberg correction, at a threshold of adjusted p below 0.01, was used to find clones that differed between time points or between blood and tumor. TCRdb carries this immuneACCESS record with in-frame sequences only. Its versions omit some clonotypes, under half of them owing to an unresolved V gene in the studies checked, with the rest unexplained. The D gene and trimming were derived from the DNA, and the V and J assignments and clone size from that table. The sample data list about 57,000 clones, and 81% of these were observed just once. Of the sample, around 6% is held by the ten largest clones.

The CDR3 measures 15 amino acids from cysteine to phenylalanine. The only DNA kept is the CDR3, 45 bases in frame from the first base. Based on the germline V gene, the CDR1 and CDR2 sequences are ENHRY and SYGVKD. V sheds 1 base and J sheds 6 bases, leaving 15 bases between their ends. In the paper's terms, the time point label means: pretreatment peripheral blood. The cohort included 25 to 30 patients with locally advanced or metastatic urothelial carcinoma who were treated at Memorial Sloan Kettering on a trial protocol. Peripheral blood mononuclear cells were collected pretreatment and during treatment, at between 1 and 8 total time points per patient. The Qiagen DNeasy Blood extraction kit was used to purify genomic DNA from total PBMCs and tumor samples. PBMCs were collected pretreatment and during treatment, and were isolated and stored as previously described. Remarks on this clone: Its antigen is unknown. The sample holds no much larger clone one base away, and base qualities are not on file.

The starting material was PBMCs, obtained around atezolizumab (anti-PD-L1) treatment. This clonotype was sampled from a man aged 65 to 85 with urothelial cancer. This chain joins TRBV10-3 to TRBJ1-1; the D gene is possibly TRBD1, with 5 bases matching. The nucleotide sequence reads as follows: TGTGCCATCAGTGAGTTGCCCGGGGGTCGGGCTGAAGCTTTCTTT. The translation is CAISELPGGRAEAFF.